This T cell receptor (beta chain) was retrieved from a study of T-cell reconstitution after alpha-beta-depleted transplantation in children. Study-wide results and limits: Alpha-beta T cells present about two months after transplant were reported to originate from several hundred expanded graft clones. Surviving recipient T cells and thymic progenitors produced the high day-60 TCRbeta diversity seen in some patients. After one year, T-cell counts and TCRbeta diversity mostly came from new T cells.

The sample holds many counts of this clonotype. The antigen remains undetermined. Trimming removed 6 bases from V and 2 bases from J; junction bases left unmatched: 10. Germline assignment: CDR1 MNHNS and CDR2 SASEGT. This CDR3 has 16 residues. TCRbeta library construction was performed incorporating unique molecular identifiers. TCRdb reanalysed the PCR reads using MiXCR and keeps one entry per CDR3 protein. The sample gives about 190,000 distinct CDR3 sequences, roughly 11% of which show up once; less than 15% is in the top ten. V gene TRBV6-1 combines with J gene TRBJ2-5; the match to TRBD1 covers 9 bases. The sequence was obtained from a boy between 2 and 10 years old with acute myeloid leukemia, due to receive a stem cell transplant. The sequenced sample was PBMCs, obtained before TCRalphabeta/CD19-depleted stem cell transplant. CDR3 amino acids: CASSRGLTGGQETQYF. The CDR3, as DNA: TGTGCCAGCAGCCGTGGGCTGACAGGGGGTCAAGAGACCCAGTACTTC.